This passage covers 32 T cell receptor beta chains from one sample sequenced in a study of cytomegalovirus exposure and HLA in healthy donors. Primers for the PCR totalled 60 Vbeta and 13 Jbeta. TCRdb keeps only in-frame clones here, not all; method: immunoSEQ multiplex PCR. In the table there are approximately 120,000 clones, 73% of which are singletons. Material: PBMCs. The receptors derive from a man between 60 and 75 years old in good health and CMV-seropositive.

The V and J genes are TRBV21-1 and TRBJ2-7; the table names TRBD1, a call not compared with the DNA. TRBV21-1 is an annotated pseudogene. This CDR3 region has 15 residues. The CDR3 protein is CASSRKSGTEPLQYF. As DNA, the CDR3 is TGTGCCAGCAGCAGAAAATCCGGGACAGAACCCTTGCAGTACTTC.

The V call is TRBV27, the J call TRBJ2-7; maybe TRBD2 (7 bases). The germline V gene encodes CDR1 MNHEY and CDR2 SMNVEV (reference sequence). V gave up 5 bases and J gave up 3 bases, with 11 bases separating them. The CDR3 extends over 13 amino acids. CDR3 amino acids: CASSPGGIYEQYF. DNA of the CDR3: TGTGCCAGCAGTCCGGGGGGCATCTACGAGCAGTACTTC.

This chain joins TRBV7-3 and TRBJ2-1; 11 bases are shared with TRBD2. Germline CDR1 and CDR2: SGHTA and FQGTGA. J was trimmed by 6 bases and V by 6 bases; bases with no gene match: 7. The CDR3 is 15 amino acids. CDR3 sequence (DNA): TGTGCCAGCAGTCGTAGCGGGGGGGCCCTCAATGAGCAGTTCTTC. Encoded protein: CASSRSGGALNEQFF.

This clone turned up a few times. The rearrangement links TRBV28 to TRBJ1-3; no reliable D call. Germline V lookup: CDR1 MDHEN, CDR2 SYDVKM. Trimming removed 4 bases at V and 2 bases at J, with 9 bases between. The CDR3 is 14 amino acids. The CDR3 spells CASSSGSTGNTIYF. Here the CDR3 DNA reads TGTGCCAGCAGTTCAGGCTCCACTGGAAACACCATATATTTT.

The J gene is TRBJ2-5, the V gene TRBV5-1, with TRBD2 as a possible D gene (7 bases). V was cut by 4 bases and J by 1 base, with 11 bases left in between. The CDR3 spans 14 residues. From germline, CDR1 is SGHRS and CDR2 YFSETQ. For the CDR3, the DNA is TGCGCCAGCAGCGAAGGGGGGGGCCAAGAGACCCAGTACTTC. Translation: CASSEGGGQETQYF. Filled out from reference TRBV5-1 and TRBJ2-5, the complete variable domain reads KAGVTQTPRYLIKTRGQQVTLSCSPISGHRSVSWYQQTPGQGLQFLFEYFSETQRNKGNFPGRFSGRQFSNSRSEMNVSTLELGDSALYLCASSEGGGQETQYFGPGTRLLVL.

The CDR3 bases are TGTGCCAGTAGCACGACAGACTTTCAAGGAAACACCATATATTTT. It codes for CASSTTDFQGNTIYF. V usage is TRBV19 and J usage is TRBJ1-3; maybe TRBD1 (5 bases). CDR1 is LNHDA and CDR2 is SQIVND in the germline V gene (reference sequence). The germline V and J ends were trimmed by 6 bases and 4 bases, with 16 bases remaining between them. CDR3 length equals 15 residues.

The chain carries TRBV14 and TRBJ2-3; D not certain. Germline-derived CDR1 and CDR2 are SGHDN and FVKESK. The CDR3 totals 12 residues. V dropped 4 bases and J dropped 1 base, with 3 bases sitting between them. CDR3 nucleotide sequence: TGTGCCAGCAGCCCGGGCACAGATACGCAGTATTTT. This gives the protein CASSPGTDTQYF.

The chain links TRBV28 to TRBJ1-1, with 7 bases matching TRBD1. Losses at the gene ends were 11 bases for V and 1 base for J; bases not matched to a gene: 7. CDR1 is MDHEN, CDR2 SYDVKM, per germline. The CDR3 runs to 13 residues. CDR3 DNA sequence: TGTGCCGTCAGGGGACAGCCGAACACTGAAGCTTTCTTT. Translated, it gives CAVRGQPNTEAFF.

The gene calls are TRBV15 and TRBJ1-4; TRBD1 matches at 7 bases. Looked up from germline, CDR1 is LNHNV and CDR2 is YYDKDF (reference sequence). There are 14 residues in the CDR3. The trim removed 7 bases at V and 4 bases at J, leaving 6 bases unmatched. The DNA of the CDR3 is TGTGCCACCACCTCCGGGACAGTTAATGAAAAACTGTTTTTT. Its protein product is CATTSGTVNEKLFF.

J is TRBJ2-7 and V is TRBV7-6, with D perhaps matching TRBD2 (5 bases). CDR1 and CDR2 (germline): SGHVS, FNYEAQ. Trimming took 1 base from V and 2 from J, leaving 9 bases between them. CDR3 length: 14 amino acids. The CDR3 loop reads CASSLGGDTYEQYF. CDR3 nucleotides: TGTGCCAGCAGCTTAGGGGGAGATACCTACGAGCAGTACTTC.

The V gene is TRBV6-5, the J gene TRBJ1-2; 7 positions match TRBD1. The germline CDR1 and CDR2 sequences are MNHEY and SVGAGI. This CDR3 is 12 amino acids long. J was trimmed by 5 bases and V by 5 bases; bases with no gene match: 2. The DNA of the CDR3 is TGTGCCAGCAGTGACAGGGATTATGGCTACACCTTC. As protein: CASSDRDYGYTF.

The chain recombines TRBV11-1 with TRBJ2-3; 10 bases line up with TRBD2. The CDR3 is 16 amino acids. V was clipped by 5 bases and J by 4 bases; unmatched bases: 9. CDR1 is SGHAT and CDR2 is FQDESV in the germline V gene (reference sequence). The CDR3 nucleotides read TGTGCCAGCAGCCCTCGACAGCGGGGGGGGTCAGATACGCAGTATTTT. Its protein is CASSPRQRGGSDTQYF.

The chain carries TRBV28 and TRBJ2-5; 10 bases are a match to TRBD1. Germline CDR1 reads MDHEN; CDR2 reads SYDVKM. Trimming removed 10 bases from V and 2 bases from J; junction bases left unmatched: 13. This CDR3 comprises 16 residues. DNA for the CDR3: TGTGCCACCATAGGACCGGGACAGGGGATTCAAGAGACCCAGTACTTC. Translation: CATIGPGQGIQETQYF.

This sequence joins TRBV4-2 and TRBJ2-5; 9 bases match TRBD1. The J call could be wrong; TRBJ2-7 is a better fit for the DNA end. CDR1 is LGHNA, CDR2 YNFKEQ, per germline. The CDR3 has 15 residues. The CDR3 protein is CASSQAGQGSREQYF. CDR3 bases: TGTGCCAGCAGCCAAGCGGGACAGGGTTCTCGCGAGCAGTACTTC.

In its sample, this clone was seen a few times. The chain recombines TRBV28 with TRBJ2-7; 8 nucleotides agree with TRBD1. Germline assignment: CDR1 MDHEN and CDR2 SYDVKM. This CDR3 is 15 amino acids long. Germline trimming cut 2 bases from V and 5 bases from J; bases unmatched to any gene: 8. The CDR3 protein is CASSLAGQGVDEQYF. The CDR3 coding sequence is TGTGCCAGCAGTTTAGCCGGACAGGGAGTCGACGAGCAGTACTTC. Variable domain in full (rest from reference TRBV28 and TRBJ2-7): DVKVTQSSRYLVKRTGEKVFLECVQDMDHENMFWYRQDPGLGLRLIYFSYDVKMKEKGDIPEGYSVSREKKERFSLILESASTNQTSMYLCASSLAGQGVDEQYFGPGTRLTVT.

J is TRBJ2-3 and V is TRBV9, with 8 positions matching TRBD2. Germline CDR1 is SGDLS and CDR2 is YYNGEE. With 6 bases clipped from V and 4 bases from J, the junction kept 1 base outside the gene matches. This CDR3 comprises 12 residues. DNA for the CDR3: TGTGCCAGCACCGGGGGGGCAGATACGCAGTATTTT. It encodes CASTGGADTQYF.

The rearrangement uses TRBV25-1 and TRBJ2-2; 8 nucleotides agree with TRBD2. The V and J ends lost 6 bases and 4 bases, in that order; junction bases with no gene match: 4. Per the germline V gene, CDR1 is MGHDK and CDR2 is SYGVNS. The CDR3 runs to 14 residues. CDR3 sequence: CASSPGGATGELFF. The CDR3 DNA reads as TGTGCCAGCAGCCCGGGGGGGGCCACCGGGGAGCTGTTTTTT.

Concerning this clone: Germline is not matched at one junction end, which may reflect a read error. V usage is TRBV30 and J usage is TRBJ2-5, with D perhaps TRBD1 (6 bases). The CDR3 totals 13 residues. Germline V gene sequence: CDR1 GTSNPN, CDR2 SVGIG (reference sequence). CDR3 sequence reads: CARRTATQETQYF. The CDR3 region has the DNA TGTGCCCGGAGGACAGCAACCCAAGAGACCCAGTACTTC. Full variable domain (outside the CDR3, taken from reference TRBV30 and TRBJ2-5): SQTIHQWPATLVQPVGSPLSLECTVEGTSNPNLYWYRQAAGRGLQLLFYSVGIGQISSEVPQNLSASRPQDRQFILSSKKLLLSDSGFYLCARRTATQETQYFGPGTRLLVL.

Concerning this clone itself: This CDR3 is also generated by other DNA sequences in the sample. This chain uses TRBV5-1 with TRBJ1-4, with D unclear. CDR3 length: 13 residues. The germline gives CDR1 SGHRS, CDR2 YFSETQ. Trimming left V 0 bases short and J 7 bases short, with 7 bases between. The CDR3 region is CASSLDTTEKLFF. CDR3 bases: TGCGCCAGCAGCTTGGACACCACTGAAAAACTGTTTTTT.

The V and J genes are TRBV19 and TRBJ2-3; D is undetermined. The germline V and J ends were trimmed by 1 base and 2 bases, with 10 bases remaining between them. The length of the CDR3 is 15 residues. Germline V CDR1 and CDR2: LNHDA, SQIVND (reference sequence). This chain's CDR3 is CASSIGDEATDTQYF. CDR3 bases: TGTGCCAGTAGTATAGGCGATGAAGCCACAGATACGCAGTATTTT.

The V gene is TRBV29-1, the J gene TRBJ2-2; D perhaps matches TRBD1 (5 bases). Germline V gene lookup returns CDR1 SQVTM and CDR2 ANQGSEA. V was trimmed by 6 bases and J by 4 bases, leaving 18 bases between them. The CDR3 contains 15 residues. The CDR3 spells CSVSPDGQGTGELFF. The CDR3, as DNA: TGCAGCGTCTCCCCCGATGGTCAGGGCACCGGGGAGCTGTTTTTT.

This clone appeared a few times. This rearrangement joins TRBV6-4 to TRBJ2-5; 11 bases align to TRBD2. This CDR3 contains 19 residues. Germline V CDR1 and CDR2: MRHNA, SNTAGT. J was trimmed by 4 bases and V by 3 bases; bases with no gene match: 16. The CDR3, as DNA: TGTGCCAGCAGTGAACCGACTAGCGGGGTCCTGGGAGGATTAGAGACCCAGTACTTC. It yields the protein CASSEPTSGVLGGLETQYF.

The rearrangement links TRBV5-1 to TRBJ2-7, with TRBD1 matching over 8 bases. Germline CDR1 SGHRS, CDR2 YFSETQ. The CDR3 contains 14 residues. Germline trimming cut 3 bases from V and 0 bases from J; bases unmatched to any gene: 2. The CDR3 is CASSYGTGSYEQYF. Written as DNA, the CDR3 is TGCGCCAGCAGCTACGGGACAGGCTCCTACGAGCAGTACTTC.

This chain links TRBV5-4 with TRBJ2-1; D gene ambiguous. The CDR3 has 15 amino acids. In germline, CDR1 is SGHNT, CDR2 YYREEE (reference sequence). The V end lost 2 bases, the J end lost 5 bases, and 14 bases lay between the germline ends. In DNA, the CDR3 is TGTGCCAGCAGCTTCGACCGAGCTACTAACAATGAGCAGTTCTTC. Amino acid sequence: CASSFDRATNNEQFF. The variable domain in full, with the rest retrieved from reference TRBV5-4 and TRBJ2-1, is ETGVTQSPTHLIKTRGQQVTLRCSSQSGHNTVSWYQQALGQGPQFIFQYYREEENGRGNFPPRFSGLQFPNYSSELNVNALELDDSALYLCASSFDRATNNEQFFGPGTRLTVL.

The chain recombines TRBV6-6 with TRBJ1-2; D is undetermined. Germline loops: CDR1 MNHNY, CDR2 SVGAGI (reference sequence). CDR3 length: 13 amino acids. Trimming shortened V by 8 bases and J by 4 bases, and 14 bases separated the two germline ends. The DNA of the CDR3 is TGTGCCAGCGCTAGCGGCAGCATCTATGGCTACACCTTC. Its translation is CASASGSIYGYTF.

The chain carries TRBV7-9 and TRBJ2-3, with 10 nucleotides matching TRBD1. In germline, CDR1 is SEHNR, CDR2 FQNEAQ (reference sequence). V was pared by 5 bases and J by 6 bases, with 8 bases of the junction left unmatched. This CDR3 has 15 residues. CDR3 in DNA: TGTGCCAGCAGCGTTCCGGGACAGGGGTCCGATACGCAGTATTTT. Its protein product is CASSVPGQGSDTQYF.

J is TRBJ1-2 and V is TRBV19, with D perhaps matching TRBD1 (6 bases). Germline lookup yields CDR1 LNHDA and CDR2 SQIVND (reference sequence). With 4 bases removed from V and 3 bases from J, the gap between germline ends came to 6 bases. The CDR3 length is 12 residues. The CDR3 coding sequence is TGTGCCAGTAGTAACAGGGACTATGGCTACACCTTC. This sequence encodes CASSNRDYGYTF. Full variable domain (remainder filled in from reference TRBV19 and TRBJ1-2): DGGITQSPKYLFRKEGQNVTLSCEQNLNHDAMYWYRQDPGQGLRLIYYSQIVNDFQKGDIAEGYSVSREKKESFPLTVTSAQKNPTAFYLCASSNRDYGYTFGSGTRLTVV.

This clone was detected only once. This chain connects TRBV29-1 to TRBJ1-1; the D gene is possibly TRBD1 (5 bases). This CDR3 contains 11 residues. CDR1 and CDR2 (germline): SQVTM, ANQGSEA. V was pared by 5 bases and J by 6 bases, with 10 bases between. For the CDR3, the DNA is TGCAGCGTTCGGAGGGACGCTGAAGCTTTCTTT. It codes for CSVRRDAEAFF. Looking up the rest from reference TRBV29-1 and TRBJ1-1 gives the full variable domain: SAVISQKPSRDICQRGTSLTIQCQVDSQVTMMFWYRQQPGQSLTLIATANQGSEATYESGFVIDKFPISRPNLTFSTLTVSNMSPEDSSIYLCSVRRDAEAFFGQGTRLTVV.

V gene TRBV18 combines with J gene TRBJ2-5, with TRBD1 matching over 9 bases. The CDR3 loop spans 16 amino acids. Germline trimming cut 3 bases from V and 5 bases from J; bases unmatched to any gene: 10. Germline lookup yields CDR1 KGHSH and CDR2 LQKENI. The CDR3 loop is CASSPGGTGIGETQYF. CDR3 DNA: TGTGCCAGCTCACCTGGCGGGACAGGGATCGGCGAGACCCAGTACTTC. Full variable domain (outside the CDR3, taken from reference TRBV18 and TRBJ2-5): NAGVMQNPRHLVRRRGQEARLRCSPMKGHSHVYWYRQLPEEGLKFMVYLQKENIIDESGMPKERFSAEFPKEGPSILRIQQVVRGDSAAYFCASSPGGTGIGETQYFGPGTRLLVL.

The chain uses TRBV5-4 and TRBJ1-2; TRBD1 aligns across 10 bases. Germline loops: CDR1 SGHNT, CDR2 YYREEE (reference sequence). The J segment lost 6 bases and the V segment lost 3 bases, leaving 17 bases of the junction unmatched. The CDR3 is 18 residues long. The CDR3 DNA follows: TGTGCCAGCAGCTCTTCAGGGACAGGGGCTTTTGACGAGAATGGCTACACCTTC. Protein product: CASSSSGTGAFDENGYTF.

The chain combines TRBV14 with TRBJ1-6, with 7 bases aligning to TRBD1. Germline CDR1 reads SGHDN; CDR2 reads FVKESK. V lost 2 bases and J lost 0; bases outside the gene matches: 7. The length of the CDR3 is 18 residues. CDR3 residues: CASSQTGQPSSYNSPLHF. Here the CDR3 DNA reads TGTGCCAGCAGCCAAACGGGACAGCCTAGCTCCTATAATTCACCCCTCCACTTT. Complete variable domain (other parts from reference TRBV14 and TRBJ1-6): EAGVTQFPSHSVIEKGQTVTLRCDPISGHDNLYWYRRVMGKEIKFLLHFVKESKQDESGMPNNRFLAERTGGTYSTLKVQPAELEDSGVYFCASSQTGQPSSYNSPLHFGNGTRLTVT.

CDR3 sequence reads: CASSRPGLAGGPETGELFF. For the CDR3, the DNA is TGTGCCAGCAGCCGTCCGGGACTAGCGGGGGGGCCAGAAACCGGGGAGCTGTTTTTT. The chain couples TRBV7-9 to TRBJ2-2; 16 bases are shared with TRBD2. Germline assignment: CDR1 SEHNR and CDR2 FQNEAQ (reference sequence). The CDR3 is made up of 19 amino acids. Trimming removed 5 bases from V and 5 bases from J; junction bases left unmatched: 11.